The clone carrying this TCR beta chain was seen at least ten times. Primed by a sample-barcoded 5' primer and a J-beta primer mix, a second PCR proceeded for about 6 to 11 cycles. TCRdb re-called the 5' RACE reads through MiXCR, storing one row per CDR3 protein. The table has 1.6 million or so distinct CDR3 sequences, about 32% seen once. Germline V lookup: CDR1 WSHSY, CDR2 SAAADI. Trimming removed 5 bases from V and 5 bases from J, with 16 bases in between. This CDR3 contains 15 residues. The sample originates from a study of blood T cells in healthy people across ages. The sequence derives from a woman aged 25 to 39 in good health. This chain uses TRBV10-2 with TRBJ1-5, with D maybe TRBD1 (5 bases). Material for sequencing was blood. This chain's CDR3 is CASSSDSRADQPQHF. CDR3 DNA sequence: TGCGCCAGCAGTTCCGACAGCCGGGCCGATCAGCCCCAGCATTTT.